This is a list of T cell receptor beta chains from one sample in a study of response to subunit inactivated influenza vaccine. TCRdb redid the calling of the RT-PCR reads with MiXCR, one entry per CDR3 protein. This table holds roughly 180,000 distinct CDR3 sequences, around 9% found once. The input for sequencing was non-naive T cells sorted from PBMCs, taken on the day of vaccination. All receptors come from a man between 50 and 59 years old who received an inactivated influenza vaccine. Both conserved end residues are part of each CDR3. Each record gives: J gene, V gene, CDR3 protein.

TRBJ1-2,TRBV7-2,CASSSQAFSYGYTF
TRBJ1-2,TRBV7-2,CASSIDRIRGYTF
TRBJ2-7,TRBV6-2/TRBV6-3,CASEKAEPGLAGVYEQYF
TRBJ2-1,TRBV28,CASSLGGRPQYNEQFF
TRBJ1-1,TRBV12-3/TRBV12-4,CASSLAATEAFF
TRBJ2-5,TRBV4-3,CASSLNRGGGETQYF
TRBJ1-5,TRBV24-1,CATSSSRGQPQHF
TRBJ2-7,TRBV7-6,CASSRSFTYEQYF
TRBJ2-7,TRBV12-3/TRBV12-4,CASSLLAGSYEQYF
TRBJ1-2,TRBV4-1,CASSPGGSGGNYGYTF
TRBJ2-3,TRBV7-9,CASSSRASGRPDTQYF
TRBJ2-1,TRBV7-6,CASSLSSGAYNEQFF
TRBJ2-7,TRBV7-2,CASSLAGIGYEQYF
TRBJ1-2,TRBV5-6,CASTSRRAYGYTF
TRBJ1-5,TRBV6-2/TRBV6-3,CASSLGTGRVSNQPQHF
TRBJ1-4,TRBV20-1,CSAMGRNEKLFF
TRBJ2-1,TRBV2,CASTRRSSYNEQFF
TRBJ2-1,TRBV20-1,CSAGKRGRHSYNEQFF
TRBJ2-2,TRBV10-3,CAIRGTGNTGELFF
TRBJ2-1,TRBV7-9,CASSLPGQGGEQFF
TRBJ2-3,TRBV28,CASSPRTGPYTDTQYF
TRBJ1-6,TRBV11-2,CASSLDRLWNGSPLHF
TRBJ2-5,TRBV20-1,CSARDLREGSETQYF
TRBJ2-5,TRBV5-6,CASSLSGLPMETQYF
TRBJ2-2,TRBV6-1,CASRGGGGTGELFF
TRBJ2-1,TRBV20-1,CSARRTYRETDNEQFF
TRBJ2-4,TRBV20-1,CSARLPGGVKNIQYF
TRBJ1-1,TRBV7-9,CASSLAWGQGTNTEAFF
TRBJ2-3,TRBV5-1,CASSPGQINTDTQYF
TRBJ2-3,TRBV27,CASSSQRGADTQYF
TRBJ2-5,TRBV7-2,CASSPNKRETQYF
TRBJ2-5,TRBV12-3/TRBV12-4,CASSYLGDREQETQYF